Only a few counts were recorded for the clone carrying this TCR beta chain. Its antigen is unknown. Gene and germline names: mouse. The read ends 3 residues early relative to the CDR3; the germline J gene fills the gap. The entry originates in a study of CD8+ T cells in alopecia areata. Study as a whole: Graft recipients were approximately 7-11-week-old female C3H/HeJ mice, and donor skin originated from approximately 6-12-month-old C3H/HeJ mice with spontaneous alopecia. Study results and limitations: Elevated clonality characterized lesional scalp relative to normal scalp, particularly in alopecia totalis/universalis. Scalp samples also contribute reads from the resident alphabeta T cells found in normal skin.

Scientists pooled cutaneous lymph node cells and sorted them on CD4, CD8alpha, NKG2D, NKG2ACE and other markers. The authors extracted RNA and reverse transcribed it into cDNA as the sequencing template. Clones were read by immunoSEQ multiplex PCR, and TCRdb kept only the in-frame ones, dropping some. The sample presents around 290,000 clones, none singletons. The germline V gene has CDR1 LGHNA and CDR2 YNLKQL (reference sequence). J lost 9 bases, V lost 0 bases, and 1 base had no gene match. This CDR3 contains 15 residues. The sequence derives from a C3H/HeJ mouse with alopecia areata. The mice in this strain carry MHC haplotype H2-k. The chain joins TRBV5 to TRBJ1-6, with 11 bases fitting TRBD1. TRBJ1-6 is an open reading frame, and its role is uncertain. Sequences were obtained from CD4+ T cells sorted from a lymph node. Partial CDR3 DNA: TGTGCCAGCAGCCAAGAGGGGACAGGGGGTTCGCCC. It encodes CASSQEGTGGSP. The full CDR3 protein is CASSQEGTGGSPLYF.